This T cell receptor beta chain was identified in a study of blood T cell repertoires in COVID-19. The CDR3 loop spans 16 amino acids. V gave up 4 bases and J gave up 4 bases; unmatched junction bases: 10. The germline V gene has CDR1 LNHDA and CDR2 SQIVND (reference sequence). Here immunoSEQ multiplex PCR was the method, and the copy in TCRdb shows in-frame clones only, minus some. The table records 150,000 to 200,000 clones, approximately 88% of them present only once. The chain is built from TRBV19 and TRBJ2-1, with 7 bases that match TRBD2. The TCR comes from a man in his 70s who had been exposed to COVID-19. Sequencing used PBMCs or T cells enriched from blood (not recorded which). The CDR3 DNA is TGTGCCAGTAGTACCCAGCGGGGAGGGTTTTACAATGAGCAGTTCTTC. As protein: CASSTQRGGFYNEQFF. The full variable domain, in which reference TRBV19 and TRBJ2-1 provide the parts outside the CDR3, is DGGITQSPKYLFRKEGQNVTLSCEQNLNHDAMYWYRQDPGQGLRLIYYSQIVNDFQKGDIAEGYSVSREKKESFPLTVTSAQKNPTAFYLCASSTQRGGFYNEQFFGPGTRLTVL.